There are a few counts of the clone carrying this TCR beta chain. This sample was included in a study of response to subunit inactivated influenza vaccine. TCRdb reprocessed the RT-PCR reads with MiXCR, giving one entry per CDR3 protein. The table shows about 540,000 distinct CDR3 sequences, with 20% to 25% occurring only once. This CDR3 has 14 amino acids. Germline loops: CDR1 DFQATT, CDR2 SNEGSKA (reference sequence). V lost 2 bases and J 0 bases, leaving 10 bases between the germline ends. These data were also reused for a study on T cells expressing NK-cell markers. In that study: The TCR beta cDNA came from 5'RACE template switching with UMIs. The eight sequenced donors comprised seven who were HCMV-seropositive and one who was seronegative. Dominant NKG2C+ clonotype frequencies of about 1.0-8% of CD8+ T cells were measured in five or six donors.

Sample: CD4+ T cells sorted from PBMCs, taken about 13 days after vaccination. The receptor was isolated from a man aged 50-60 years who received an inactivated influenza vaccine. This sequence joins TRBV20-1 and TRBJ2-5; unclear D gene. The CDR3 reads CSARQQRYQETQYF. CDR3 nucleotide sequence: TGCAGTGCTAGACAGCAAAGATACCAAGAGACCCAGTACTTC.